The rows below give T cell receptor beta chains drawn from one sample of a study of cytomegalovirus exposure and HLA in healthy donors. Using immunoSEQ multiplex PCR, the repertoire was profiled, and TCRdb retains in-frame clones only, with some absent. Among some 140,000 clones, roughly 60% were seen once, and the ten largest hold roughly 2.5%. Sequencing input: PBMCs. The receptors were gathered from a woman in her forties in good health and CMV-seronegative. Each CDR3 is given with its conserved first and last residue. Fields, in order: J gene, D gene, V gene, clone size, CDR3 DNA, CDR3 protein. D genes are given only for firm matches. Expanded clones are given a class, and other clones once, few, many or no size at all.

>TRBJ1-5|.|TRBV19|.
TGTGCCAGTAGAGAGATCCCCGGGGGTCAGCCCCAGCATTTT
CASREIPGGQPQHF
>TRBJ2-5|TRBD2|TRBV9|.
TGTGCCAGCAGCGTAGGGATTTCCGGATTTAGCGGGGGTAAAGAGACCCAGTACTTC
CASSVGISGFSGGKETQYF
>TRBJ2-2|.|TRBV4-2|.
TGTGCCAGCAGCCCCTCGGGGGGCTGGCGGGGCACCGGGGAGCTGTTTTTT
CASSPSGGWRGTGELFF
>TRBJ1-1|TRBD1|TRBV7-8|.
TGTGCCAGCACCCCTCTCGAGACAGGGAGGACTGAAGCTTTCTTT
CASTPLETGRTEAFF
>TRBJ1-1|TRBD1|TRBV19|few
TGTGCCAGTAGTCTGGGACAGGGCCCCAATGAAGCTTTCTTT
CASSLGQGPNEAFF
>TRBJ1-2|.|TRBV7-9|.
TGTGCCAGCAGCCCCGTAGTGGTAGGGATCGGAAGTGAGGGCTATGGCTACACCTTC
CASSPVVVGIGSEGYGYTF
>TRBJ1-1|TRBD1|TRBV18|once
TGTGCCAGCTCACCTTTACAGGGGTCTGACACTGAAGCTTTCTTT
CASSPLQGSDTEAFF
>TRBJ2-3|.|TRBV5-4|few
TGTGCCAGCAGCTCTGACGGGGGTAGGGGGTATTTT
CASSSDGGRGYF
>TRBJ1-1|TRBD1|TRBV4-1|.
TGCGCCAGCAGCCTAGGACAGGGGGCGGAAGCTTTCTTT
CASSLGQGAEAFF
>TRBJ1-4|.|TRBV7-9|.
TGTGCCAGCAGCCCCTTAATTGAGCTGTTTTTT
CASSPLIELFF
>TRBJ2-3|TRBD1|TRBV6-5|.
TGTGCCAGCAGCAGGACAGGGACTAGCACAGATACGCAGTATTTT
CASSRTGTSTDTQYF
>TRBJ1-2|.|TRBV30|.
TGTGCCTGGAGTGCCAAGGGAGGGGCCGATCCTCTAGGCTACACCTTC
CAWSAKGGADPLGYTF
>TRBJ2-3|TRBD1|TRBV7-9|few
TGTGCCAGCAGCTTAGGAAGGGACAGGGGAACTGGCACAGATACGCAGTATTTT
CASSLGRDRGTGTDTQYF
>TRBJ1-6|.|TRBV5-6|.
TGTGCCAGCAGCTGGGGGTCGGGGGGCAATTCACCCCTCCACTTT
CASSWGSGGNSPLHF
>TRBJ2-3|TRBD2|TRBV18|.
TGTGCCAGCTCACACGAAGCGGGGTTATTATCAGATACGCAGTATTTT
CASSHEAGLLSDTQYF
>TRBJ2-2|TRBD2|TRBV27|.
TGTGCCAGCAGTTCCTGGACTAGCTCGAACACCGGGGAGCTGTTTTTT
CASSSWTSSNTGELFF
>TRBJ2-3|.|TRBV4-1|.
TGCGCCAGCAGCCAAGGAGTAGATACGCAGTATTTT
CASSQGVDTQYF
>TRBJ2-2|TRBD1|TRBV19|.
TGTGCCAGTAGTATTTCCAGGGGGCGAACCGGGGAGCTGTTTTTT
CASSISRGRTGELFF
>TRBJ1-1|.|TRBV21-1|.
TGTGCCAGCGGGTTTAGAATAAGGACAGGGGAATACGGAACTGAAGCTTTCTTT
CASGFRIRTGEYGTEAFF
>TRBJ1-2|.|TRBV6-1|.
TGTGCCAGCAGTGAACAGGCTCTATATGGCTACACCTTC
CASSEQALYGYTF
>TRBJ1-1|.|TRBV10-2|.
TGCGCCAGCACCGGACTCCGGAACACTGAAGCTTTCTTT
CASTGLRNTEAFF
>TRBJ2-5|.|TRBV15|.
TGTGCCACCACGGGGTCCCAAGAGACCCAGTACTTC
CATTGSQETQYF
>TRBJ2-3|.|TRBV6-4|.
TGTGCCAGCAGTGACGGAGTGGGCACAGATACGCAGTATTTT
CASSDGVGTDTQYF
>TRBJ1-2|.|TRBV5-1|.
TGCGCCAGCAGCTTTGACAGGAACTATGGCTACACCTTC
CASSFDRNYGYTF
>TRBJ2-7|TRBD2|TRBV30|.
TGTGCCTGGAGTGTGGGTGCTAGCGGTAACGAGCAGTACTTC
CAWSVGASGNEQYF
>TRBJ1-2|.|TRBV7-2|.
TGTGCCAGCAGCTCGATGGCGGACAGTATCTCTGGCTACACCTTC
CASSSMADSISGYTF
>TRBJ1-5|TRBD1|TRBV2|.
TGTGCCAGCACCGAGACAGGGGGCGACCAGCCCCAGCATTTT
CASTETGGDQPQHF
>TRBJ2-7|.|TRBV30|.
TGTGCCTGGAGTCCCTCGGACAGGCGTAGCGGCGAGCAGTACTTC
CAWSPSDRRSGEQYF
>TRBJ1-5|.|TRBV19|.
TGTGCCAGTAGTATAGAACGCTCACATGGCAATCAGCCCCAGCATTTT
CASSIERSHGNQPQHF
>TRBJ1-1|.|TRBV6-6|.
TGTGCCACGGGACTTCTGAACACTGAAGCTTTCTTT
CATGLLNTEAFF
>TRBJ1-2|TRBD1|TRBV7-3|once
TGTGCCAGCAGCTTAGGGGATCGACAGGGATATAACTATGGCTACACCTTC
CASSLGDRQGYNYGYTF
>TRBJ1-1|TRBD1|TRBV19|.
TGTGCCAGTAGTATTGGGACAGGGGGCTTATTTTCTGAAGCTTTCTTT
CASSIGTGGLFSEAFF
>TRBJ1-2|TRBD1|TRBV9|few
TGTGCCAGCAGCGTAACGACAGGGGGGGATGGCTACACCTTC
CASSVTTGGDGYTF
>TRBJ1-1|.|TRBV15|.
TGTGCCACCAGCAGAGAAACAGACCTGAACACTGAAGCTTTCTTT
CATSRETDLNTEAFF
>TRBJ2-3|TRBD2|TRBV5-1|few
TGCGCCAGCAGAACCGGGACTAGCGGAAAGTCAGATACGCAGTATTTT
CASRTGTSGKSDTQYF
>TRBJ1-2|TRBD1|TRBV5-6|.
TGTGCCAGCAGCCCCGGGACAGGGTCACGATGGGACTATGGCTACACCTTC
CASSPGTGSRWDYGYTF
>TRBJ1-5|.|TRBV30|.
TGTGCCTGGAAGGGAAAGGGGTTCGGTGGAGATCAGCCCCAGCATTTT
CAWKGKGFGGDQPQHF
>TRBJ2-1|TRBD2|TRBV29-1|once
TGCAGCGTGGGGCCCGGGGGGGAGCAGTTCTTC
CSVGPGGEQFF
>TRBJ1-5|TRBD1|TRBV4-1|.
TGCGCCAGCAGCCCGGGACAGGCTACCGTAGGTCAGCCCCAGCATTTT
CASSPGQATVGQPQHF
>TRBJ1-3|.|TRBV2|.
TGTGCCAGCAGTTCTCCTACAGGCAGGAGAAACACCATATATTTT
CASSSPTGRRNTIYF
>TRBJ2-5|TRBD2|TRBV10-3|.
TGTGCCATCAGTGAAGGTGCGGGGGGGCCTCAAGAGACCCAGTACTTC
CAISEGAGGPQETQYF
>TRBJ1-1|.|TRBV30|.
TGTGCCTGGCTCCAGGGTAAGACTGAAGCTTTCTTT
CAWLQGKTEAFF
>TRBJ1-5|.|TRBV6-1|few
TGTGCCAGCAGAAACCAGGGCTATCAGCCCCAGCATTTT
CASRNQGYQPQHF
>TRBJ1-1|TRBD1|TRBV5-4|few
TGTGCCAGCAGCTTTGTGACAGGGGGAGACACTGAAGCTTTCTTT
CASSFVTGGDTEAFF
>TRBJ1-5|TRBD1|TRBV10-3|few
TGTGCCATCAGTGCTGGACAGGAAAGCGGAGGGGGCAATCAGCCCCAGCATTTT
CAISAGQESGGGNQPQHF
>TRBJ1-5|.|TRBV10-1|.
TGCGCCAGCAGTGAGTCGAAGGGGAACAATCAGCCCCAGCATTTT
CASSESKGNNQPQHF
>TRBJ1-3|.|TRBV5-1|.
TGCGCCAGCAGCTTGGATCGGGTGAGCTCTGGAAACACCATATATTTT
CASSLDRVSSGNTIYF
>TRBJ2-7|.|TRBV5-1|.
TGCGCCAGCAGCGGCAGAGGCTCCTACGAGCAGTACTTC
CASSGRGSYEQYF
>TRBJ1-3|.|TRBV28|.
TGTGCCAGCAGTTCCCCCCCAGACTCTGGAAACACCATATATTTT
CASSSPPDSGNTIYF
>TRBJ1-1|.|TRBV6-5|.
TGTGCCAGCAGACCCGGGGGAATGAACACTGAAGCTTTCTTT
CASRPGGMNTEAFF
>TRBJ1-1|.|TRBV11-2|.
TGTGCCAGCAGCCCCGGATGGGGGCCCACTGAAGCTTTCTTT
CASSPGWGPTEAFF
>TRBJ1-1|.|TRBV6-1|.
TGTGCCAGCTCGCCCCAGGGCGTGAACACTGAAGCTTTCTTT
CASSPQGVNTEAFF